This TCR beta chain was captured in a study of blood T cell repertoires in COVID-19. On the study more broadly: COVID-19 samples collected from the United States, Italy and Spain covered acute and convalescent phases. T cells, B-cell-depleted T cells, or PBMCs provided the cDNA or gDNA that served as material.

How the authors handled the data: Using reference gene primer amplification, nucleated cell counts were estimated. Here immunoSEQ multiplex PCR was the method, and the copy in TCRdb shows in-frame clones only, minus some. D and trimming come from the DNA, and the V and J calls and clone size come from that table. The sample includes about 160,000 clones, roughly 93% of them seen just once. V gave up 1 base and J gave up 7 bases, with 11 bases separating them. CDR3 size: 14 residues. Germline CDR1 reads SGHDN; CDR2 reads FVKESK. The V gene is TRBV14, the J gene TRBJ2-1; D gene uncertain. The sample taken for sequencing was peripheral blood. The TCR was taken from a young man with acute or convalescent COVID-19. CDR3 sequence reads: CASSQALYSNEQFF. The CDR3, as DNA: TGTGCCAGCAGCCAAGCACTTTACTCGAATGAGCAGTTCTTC. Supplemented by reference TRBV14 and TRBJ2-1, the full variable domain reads EAGVTQFPSHSVIEKGQTVTLRCDPISGHDNLYWYRRVMGKEIKFLLHFVKESKQDESGMPNNRFLAERTGGTYSTLKVQPAELEDSGVYFCASSQALYSNEQFFGPGTRLTVL.